These 17 T cell receptor beta chains originate from one sample sequenced in a study of memory B cells and T cells in multiple sclerosis. After stimulus-free culture, autoproliferating CFSE-dim and non-proliferating CFSE-high T cells were sequenced separately. About 50 million CFSE-labeled PBMCs were cultured less than 8 days unstimulated, then replicate wells were pooled. The assay was immunoSEQ multiplex PCR, and TCRdb's table has in-frame clones only and misses some. The sample has approximately 32,000 clones, around 88% seen once. These receptors are not linked to any known antigen. The sample consisted of PBMCs from blood kept in culture. These receptors originate from a human donor with multiple sclerosis.

The V gene is TRBV19, the J gene TRBJ2-1; 7 positions match TRBD2. This CDR3 region has 12 residues. The germline V gene has CDR1 LNHDA and CDR2 SQIVND (reference sequence). The V and J ends lost 8 bases and 5 bases, in that order; junction bases with no gene match: 3. The DNA of the CDR3 is TGTGCCAGTTGGGGGGGGAACAATGAGCAGTTCTTC. This sequence encodes CASWGGNNEQFF.

The V and J genes are TRBV5-4 and TRBJ1-1; D not certain. Looked up from germline, CDR1 is SGHNT and CDR2 is YYREEE (reference sequence). V lost 2 bases and J lost 4, with 15 bases in between. The CDR3 loop spans 15 amino acids. The CDR3 region has the DNA TGTGCCAGCAGCTTAAGGGCGCAATCGGGCACTGAAGCTTTCTTT. This translates into CASSLRAQSGTEAFF.

V usage is TRBV5-1 and J usage is TRBJ2-3; 9 nucleotides line up with TRBD2. Germline loops: CDR1 SGHRS, CDR2 YFSETQ. V lost 3 bases and J lost 4; bases outside the gene matches: 3. This CDR3 has 14 amino acids. This chain's CDR3 is CASSSVAGADTQYF. Here the CDR3 DNA reads TGCGCCAGCAGCTCAGTAGCGGGAGCAGATACGCAGTATTTT.

Concerning this clone: An end of the junction differs from the germline gene, which may be a read error. The V call is TRBV5-6, the J call TRBJ1-2; D unclear. The V gene's germline CDR1 is SGHDT and CDR2 YYEEEE. The CDR3 runs 15 residues. The CDR3 is CASSPGEYPNYGYIF. The DNA for the CDR3 is TGTGCCAGCAGCCCGGGAGAGTATCCCAACTATGGCTACATCTTC.

The chain employs TRBV4-1 and TRBJ2-2; possible D gene TRBD2, 6 bases. This CDR3 is built from 16 residues. Trimming shortened V by 2 bases and J by 2 bases, and 12 bases separated the two germline ends. Germline values: CDR1 MGHRA, CDR2 YSYEKL. The CDR3 loop is CASSQHPSANTGELFF. The CDR3 DNA reads TGCGCCAGCAGCCAACATCCTAGCGCCAACACCGGGGAGCTGTTTTTT.

The chain carries TRBV5-1 and TRBJ1-2, with 10 bases matching TRBD1. CDR1 is SGHRS, CDR2 YFSETQ, per germline. Trimming at V came to 0 bases and at J to 7 bases, leaving 6 bases not matched to a gene. The CDR3 runs 15 residues. The CDR3 here is CASSLGPDRGPGYTF. The CDR3, as DNA: TGCGCCAGCAGCTTGGGACCCGACAGGGGGCCTGGCTACACCTTC.

V is TRBV28 and J is TRBJ1-2; 7 bases fit TRBD1. This CDR3 has 14 residues. J lost 1 base, V lost 4 bases, and 3 bases had no gene match. Germline-derived CDR1 and CDR2 are MDHEN and SYDVKM. The CDR3 protein is CASSSDRDNYGYTF. The DNA of the CDR3 is TGTGCCAGCAGTTCCGACAGGGATAACTATGGCTACACCTTC.

This sequence joins TRBV7-9 and TRBJ2-7; D is possibly TRBD2 (6 bases). From germline, CDR1 is SEHNR and CDR2 FQNEAQ (reference sequence). The CDR3 consists of 15 residues. The V gene lost 5 bases and the J gene lost 1 base, with 15 bases spanning the gap. For the CDR3, the DNA is TGTGCCAGCAGCACGGGGGTCGGTCCTTCCTACGAGCAGTACTTC. Translation gives CASSTGVGPSYEQYF. Using reference TRBV7-9 and TRBJ2-7 for the parts outside the CDR3, the full variable domain is DTGVSQNPRHKITKRGQNVTFRCDPISEHNRLYWYRQTLGQGPEFLTYFQNEAQLEKSRLLSDRFSAERPKGSFSTLEIQRTEQGDSAMYLCASSTGVGPSYEQYFGPGTRLTVT.

V usage is TRBV11-2 and J usage is TRBJ2-1; a possible D gene is TRBD2 (6 bases). Looked up from germline, CDR1 is SGHAT and CDR2 is FQNNGV. This CDR3 comprises 15 residues. V was trimmed by 5 bases and J by 1 base, leaving 12 bases between them. As DNA, the CDR3 is TGTGCCAGCAGCGTCGGACTACTTTCCTACAATGAGCAGTTCTTC. Translation: CASSVGLLSYNEQFF.

In nucleotides, the CDR3 is TGTGCCAGCTCACCCGGCCAAGAGACCCAGTACTTC. Translated, it gives CASSPGQETQYF. The genes are TRBV18 and TRBJ2-5; no clear D. This CDR3 region has 12 residues. Looked up from germline, CDR1 is KGHSH and CDR2 is LQKENI. Trimming cost V 3 bases and J 1 base, with 3 bases left between them.

V and J are TRBV9 and TRBJ2-7, with 8 bases fitting TRBD2. The CDR3 covers 15 residues. Germline CDR1 is SGDLS and CDR2 is YYNGEE. V was clipped by 0 bases and J by 3 bases; unmatched bases: 5. CDR3 sequence reads: CASSVGGTSGYEQYF. The CDR3 DNA sequence: TGTGCCAGCAGCGTAGGGGGAACTAGCGGCTACGAGCAGTACTTC.

The V and J genes are TRBV13 and TRBJ1-1; D is unresolved. The CDR3 length is 14 residues. CDR1 is PRHDT, CDR2 FYEKMQ, per germline (reference sequence). The germline V and J ends were trimmed by 0 bases and 1 base, with 6 bases remaining between them. The CDR3 nucleotides read TGTGCCAGCAGCTTAGGGGTAGGGAACACTGAAGCTTTCTTT. Its translation: CASSLGVGNTEAFF.

This chain connects TRBV2 to TRBJ1-1, with D unclear. This CDR3 has 11 residues. V lost 3 bases and J lost 6, with 5 bases in between. The germline CDR1 and CDR2 sequences are SNHLY and FYNNEI. The CDR3: CASSDFAEAFF. CDR3 nucleotides: TGTGCCAGCAGTGATTTTGCTGAAGCTTTCTTT.

Comments on this clone: Other DNA sequences of this sample code for an identical CDR3. The chain links TRBV6-1 to TRBJ1-5; D might be TRBD1 (5 bases). The germline CDR1 and CDR2 sequences are MNHNS and SASEGT. Between the trimmed V and J ends, which lost 0 bases and 7 bases, there was a span of 10 bases. The CDR3 sequence is 14 residues long. The CDR3 DNA reads TGTGCCAGCAGTGAAGCGCAGGGCGGACAGCCCCAGCATTTT. It encodes CASSEAQGGQPQHF.

With regard to this clone: Germline is not matched at one junction end, which may reflect a read error. The chain joins TRBV5-1 to TRBJ2-2; tentative D call: TRBD2 (5 bases). Germline CDR1 SGHRS, CDR2 YFSETQ. The CDR3 has 12 amino acids. CDR3 bases: TGCGCCAGCAGATTGGAGGCCGGGGAGCTGTTTTTT. Encoded protein: CASRLEAGELFF.

This clone was detected once. The chain carries TRBV19 and TRBJ1-2, with 7 nucleotides matching TRBD1. Germline V gene sequence: CDR1 LNHDA, CDR2 SQIVND (reference sequence). J lost 2 bases, V lost 5 bases, and 14 bases had no gene match. This CDR3 has 17 residues. DNA of the CDR3: TGTGCCAGTAGTTATATAGGAGAACAGGGGAAAAACTATGGCTACACCTTC. Translating gives CASSYIGEQGKNYGYTF.

The chain links TRBV7-9 to TRBJ2-1; 7 bases are a match to TRBD2. The CDR3 runs to 15 residues. The germline V gene has CDR1 SEHNR and CDR2 FQNEAQ (reference sequence). Trimming took 5 bases from V and 0 from J; bases not matched to a gene: 4. Here the CDR3 DNA reads TGTGCCAGCAGCCCCTTAGCGGGCTCCTACAATGAGCAGTTCTTC. Translation gives CASSPLAGSYNEQFF.